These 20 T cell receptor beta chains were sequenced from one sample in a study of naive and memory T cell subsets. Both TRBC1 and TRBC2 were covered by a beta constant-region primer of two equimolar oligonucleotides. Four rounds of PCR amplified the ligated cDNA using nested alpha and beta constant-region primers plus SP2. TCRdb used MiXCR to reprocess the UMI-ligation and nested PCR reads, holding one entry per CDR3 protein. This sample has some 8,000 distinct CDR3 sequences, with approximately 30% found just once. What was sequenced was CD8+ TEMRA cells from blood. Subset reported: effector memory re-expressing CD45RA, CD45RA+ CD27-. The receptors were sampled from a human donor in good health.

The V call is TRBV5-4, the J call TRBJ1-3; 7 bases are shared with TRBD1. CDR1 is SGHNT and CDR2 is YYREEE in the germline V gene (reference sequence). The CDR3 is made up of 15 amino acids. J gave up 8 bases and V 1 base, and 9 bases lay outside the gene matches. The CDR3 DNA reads TGTGCCAGCAGCTTGAGGTGGGACAGTCCGGACACCATATATTTT. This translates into CASSLRWDSPDTIYF. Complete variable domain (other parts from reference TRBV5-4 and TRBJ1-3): ETGVTQSPTHLIKTRGQQVTLRCSSQSGHNTVSWYQQALGQGPQFIFQYYREEENGRGNFPPRFSGLQFPNYSSELNVNALELDDSALYLCASSLRWDSPDTIYFGEGSWLTVV.

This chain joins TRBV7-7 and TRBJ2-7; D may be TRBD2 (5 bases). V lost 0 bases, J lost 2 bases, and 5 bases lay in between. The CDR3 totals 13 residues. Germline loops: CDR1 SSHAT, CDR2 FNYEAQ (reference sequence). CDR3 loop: CASSLATTYEQYF. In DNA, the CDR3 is TGTGCCAGCAGCTTAGCGACTACCTACGAGCAGTACTTC.

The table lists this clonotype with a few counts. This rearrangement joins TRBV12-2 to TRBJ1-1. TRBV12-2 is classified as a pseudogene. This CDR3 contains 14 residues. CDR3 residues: CASRLAPRHTEAFF. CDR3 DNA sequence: TGTGCAAGTCGCTTAGCGCCCAGGCACACTGAAGCTTTCTTT.

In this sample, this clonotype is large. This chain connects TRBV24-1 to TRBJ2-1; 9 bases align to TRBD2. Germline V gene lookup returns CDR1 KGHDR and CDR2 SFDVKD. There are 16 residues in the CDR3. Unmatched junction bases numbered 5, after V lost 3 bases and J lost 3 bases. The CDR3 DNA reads TGTGCCACCAGTGATACCGGGACTAGCCTCTACAATGAGCAGTTCTTC. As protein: CATSDTGTSLYNEQFF.

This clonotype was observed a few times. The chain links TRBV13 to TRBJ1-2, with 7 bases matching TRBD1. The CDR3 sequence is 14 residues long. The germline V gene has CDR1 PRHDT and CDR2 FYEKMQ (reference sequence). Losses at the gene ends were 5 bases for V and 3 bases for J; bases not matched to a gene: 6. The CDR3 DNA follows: TGTGCCAGCAGCCCCGGAGGGGGCTACTATGGCTACACCTTC. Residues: CASSPGGGYYGYTF.

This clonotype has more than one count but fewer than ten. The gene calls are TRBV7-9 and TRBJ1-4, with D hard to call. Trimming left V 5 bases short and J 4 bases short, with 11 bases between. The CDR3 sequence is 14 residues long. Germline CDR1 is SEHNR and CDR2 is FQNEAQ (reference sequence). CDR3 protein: CASSVPPHNEKLFF. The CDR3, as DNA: TGTGCCAGCAGCGTGCCCCCACATAATGAAAAACTGTTTTTT. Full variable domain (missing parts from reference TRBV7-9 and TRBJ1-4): DTGVSQNPRHKITKRGQNVTFRCDPISEHNRLYWYRQTLGQGPEFLTYFQNEAQLEKSRLLSDRFSAERPKGSFSTLEIQRTEQGDSAMYLCASSVPPHNEKLFFGSGTQLSVL.

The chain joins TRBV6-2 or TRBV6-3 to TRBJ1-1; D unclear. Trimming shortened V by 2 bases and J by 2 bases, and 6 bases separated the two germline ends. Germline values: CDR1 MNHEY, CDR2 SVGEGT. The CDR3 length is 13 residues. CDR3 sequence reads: CASSYGRNTEAFF. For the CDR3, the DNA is TGTGCCAGCAGTTACGGCAGAAACACTGAAGCTTTCTTT.

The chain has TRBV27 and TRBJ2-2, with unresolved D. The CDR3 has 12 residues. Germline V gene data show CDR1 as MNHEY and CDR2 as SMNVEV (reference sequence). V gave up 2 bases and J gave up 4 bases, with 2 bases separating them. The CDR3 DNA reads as TGTGCCAGCAGTTTACGCACCGGGGAGCTGTTTTTT. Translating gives CASSLRTGELFF.

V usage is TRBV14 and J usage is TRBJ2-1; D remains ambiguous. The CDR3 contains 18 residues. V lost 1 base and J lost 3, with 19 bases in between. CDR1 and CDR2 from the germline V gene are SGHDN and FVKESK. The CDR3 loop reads CASSQGLSRRSNYNEQFF. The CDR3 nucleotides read TGTGCCAGCAGCCAAGGTCTCAGTCGGCGGAGCAACTACAATGAGCAGTTCTTC.

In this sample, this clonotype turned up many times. Here the CDR3 reads CAWSVGSWAFYEQYF. Written as DNA, the CDR3 is TGTGCCTGGAGTGTAGGCAGTTGGGCCTTCTACGAGCAGTACTTC. The V gene is TRBV30, the J gene TRBJ2-7; D gene ambiguous. CDR3 size: 15 residues. The V gene lost 0 bases and the J gene lost 3 bases, with 15 bases spanning the gap. Looked up from germline, CDR1 is GTSNPN and CDR2 is SVGIG (reference sequence).

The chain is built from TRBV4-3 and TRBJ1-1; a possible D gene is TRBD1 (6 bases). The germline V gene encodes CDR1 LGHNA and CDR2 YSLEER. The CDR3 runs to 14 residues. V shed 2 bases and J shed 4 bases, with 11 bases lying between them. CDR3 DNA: TGCGCCAGCAGCCAAAGAACAGGGTCCACTGAAGCTTTCTTT. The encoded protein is CASSQRTGSTEAFF.

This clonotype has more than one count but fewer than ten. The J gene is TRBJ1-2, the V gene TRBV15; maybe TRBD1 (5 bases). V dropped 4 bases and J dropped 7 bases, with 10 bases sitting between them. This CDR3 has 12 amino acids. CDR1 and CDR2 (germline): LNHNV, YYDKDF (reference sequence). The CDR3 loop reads CATSTETVGYTF. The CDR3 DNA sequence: TGTGCCACCAGCACGGAGACAGTTGGCTACACCTTC.

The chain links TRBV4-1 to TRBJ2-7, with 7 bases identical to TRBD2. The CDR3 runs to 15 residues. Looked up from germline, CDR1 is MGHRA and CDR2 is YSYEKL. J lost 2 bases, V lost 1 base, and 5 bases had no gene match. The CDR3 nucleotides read TGCGCCAGCAGCCAAGTTGCGGGAGAGGCCTACGAGCAGTACTTC. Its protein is CASSQVAGEAYEQYF.

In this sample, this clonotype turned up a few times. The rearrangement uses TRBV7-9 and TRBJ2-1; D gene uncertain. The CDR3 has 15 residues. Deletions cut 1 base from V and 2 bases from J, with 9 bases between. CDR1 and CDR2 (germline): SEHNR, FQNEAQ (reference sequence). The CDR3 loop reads CASSLVQTTYNEQFF. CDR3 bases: TGTGCCAGCAGCTTAGTTCAAACAACCTACAATGAGCAGTTCTTC.

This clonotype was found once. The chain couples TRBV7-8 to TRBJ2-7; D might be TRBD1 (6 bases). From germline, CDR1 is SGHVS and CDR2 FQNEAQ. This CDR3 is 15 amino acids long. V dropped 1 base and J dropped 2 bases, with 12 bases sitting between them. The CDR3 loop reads CASSLGGTRAYEQYF. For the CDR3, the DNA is TGTGCCAGCAGCTTAGGAGGGACACGAGCCTACGAGCAGTACTTC.

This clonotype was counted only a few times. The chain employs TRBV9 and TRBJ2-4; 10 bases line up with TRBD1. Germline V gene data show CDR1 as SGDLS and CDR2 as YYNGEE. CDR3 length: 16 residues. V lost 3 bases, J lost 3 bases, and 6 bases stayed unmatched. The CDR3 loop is CASSAPTGGGKNIQYF. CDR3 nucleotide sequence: TGTGCCAGCAGCGCCCCGACAGGGGGCGGCAAAAACATTCAGTACTTC. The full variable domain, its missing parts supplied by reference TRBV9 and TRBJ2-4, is DSGVTQTPKHLITATGQRVTLRCSPRSGDLSVYWYQQSLDQGLQFLIQYYNGEERAKGNILERFSAQQFPDLHSELNLSSLELGDSALYFCASSAPTGGGKNIQYFGAGTRLSVL.

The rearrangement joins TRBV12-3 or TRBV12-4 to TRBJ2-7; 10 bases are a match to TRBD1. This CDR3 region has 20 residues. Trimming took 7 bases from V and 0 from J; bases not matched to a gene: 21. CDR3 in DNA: TGTGCCAGCACCCCAGAGGGGCGACAGGGGGCCTTAGATCACTCCTACGAGCAGTACTTC. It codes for CASTPEGRQGALDHSYEQYF.

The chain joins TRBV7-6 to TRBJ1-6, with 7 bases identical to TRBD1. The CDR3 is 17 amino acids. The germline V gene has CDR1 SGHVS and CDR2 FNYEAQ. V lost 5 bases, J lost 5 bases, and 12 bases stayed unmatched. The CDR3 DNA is TGTGCCAGCAGCCCACCGCACGCCGGGACAGATAATTCACCCCTCCACTTT. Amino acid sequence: CASSPPHAGTDNSPLHF. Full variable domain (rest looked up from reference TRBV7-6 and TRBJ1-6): GAGVSQSPRYKVTKRGQDVALRCDPISGHVSLYWYRQALGQGPEFLTYFNYEAQQDKSGLPNDRFSAERPEGSISTLTIQRTEQRDSAMYRCASSPPHAGTDNSPLHFGNGTRLTVT.

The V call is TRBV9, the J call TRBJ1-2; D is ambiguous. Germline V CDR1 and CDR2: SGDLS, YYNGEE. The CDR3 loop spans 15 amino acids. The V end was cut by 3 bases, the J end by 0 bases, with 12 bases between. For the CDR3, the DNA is TGTGCCAGCAGCGATCCACAGCTAGCTAACTATGGCTACACCTTC. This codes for CASSDPQLANYGYTF.

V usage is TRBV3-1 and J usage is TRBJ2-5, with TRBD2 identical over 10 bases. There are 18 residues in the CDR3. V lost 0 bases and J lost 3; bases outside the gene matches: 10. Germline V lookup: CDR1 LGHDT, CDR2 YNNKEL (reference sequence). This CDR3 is CASSQESSGRGPEETQYF. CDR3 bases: TGTGCCAGCAGCCAAGAGTCCAGCGGGAGGGGTCCGGAAGAGACCCAGTACTTC.